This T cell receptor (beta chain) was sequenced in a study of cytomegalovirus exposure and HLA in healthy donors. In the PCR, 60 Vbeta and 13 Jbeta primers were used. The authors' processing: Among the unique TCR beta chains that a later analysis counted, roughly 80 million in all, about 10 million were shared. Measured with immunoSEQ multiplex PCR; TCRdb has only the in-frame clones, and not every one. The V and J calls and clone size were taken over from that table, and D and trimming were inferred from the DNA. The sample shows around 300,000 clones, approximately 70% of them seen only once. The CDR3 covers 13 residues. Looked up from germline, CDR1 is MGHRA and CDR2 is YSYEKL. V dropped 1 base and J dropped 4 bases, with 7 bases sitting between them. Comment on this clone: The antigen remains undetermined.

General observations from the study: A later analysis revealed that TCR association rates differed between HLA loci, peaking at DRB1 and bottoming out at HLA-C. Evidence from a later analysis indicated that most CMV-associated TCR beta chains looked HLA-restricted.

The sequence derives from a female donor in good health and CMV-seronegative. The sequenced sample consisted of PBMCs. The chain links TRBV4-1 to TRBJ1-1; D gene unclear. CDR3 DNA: TGCGCCAGCAGCCAAGGCGGTGCCACTGAAGCTTTCTTT. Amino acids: CASSQGGATEAFF.